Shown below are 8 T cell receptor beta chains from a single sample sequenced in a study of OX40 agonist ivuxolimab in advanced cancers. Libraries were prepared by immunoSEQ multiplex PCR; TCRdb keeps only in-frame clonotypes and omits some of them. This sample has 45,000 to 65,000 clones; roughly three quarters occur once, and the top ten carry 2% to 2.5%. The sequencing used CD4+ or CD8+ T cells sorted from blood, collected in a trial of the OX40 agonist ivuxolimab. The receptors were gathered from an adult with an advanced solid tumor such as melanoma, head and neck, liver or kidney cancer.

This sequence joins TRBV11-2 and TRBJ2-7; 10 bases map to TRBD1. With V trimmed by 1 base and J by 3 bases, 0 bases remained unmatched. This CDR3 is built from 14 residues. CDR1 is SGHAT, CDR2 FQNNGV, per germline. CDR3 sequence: CASSLGTGGYEQYF. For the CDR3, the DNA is TGTGCCAGCAGCTTAGGGACAGGGGGCTACGAGCAGTACTTC.

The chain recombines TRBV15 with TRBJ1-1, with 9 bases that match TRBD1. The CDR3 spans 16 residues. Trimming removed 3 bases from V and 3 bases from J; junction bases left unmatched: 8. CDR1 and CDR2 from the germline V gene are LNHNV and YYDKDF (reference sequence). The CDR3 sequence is CATSSRWDRVDTEAFF. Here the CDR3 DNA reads TGTGCCACCAGCAGCCGGTGGGACAGGGTGGACACTGAAGCTTTCTTT.

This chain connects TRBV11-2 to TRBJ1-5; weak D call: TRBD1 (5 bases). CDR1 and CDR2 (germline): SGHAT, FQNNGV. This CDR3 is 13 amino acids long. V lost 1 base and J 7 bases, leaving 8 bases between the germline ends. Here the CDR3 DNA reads TGTGCCAGCAGCTTAGGGGGGAGCCAGCCCCAGCATTTT. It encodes CASSLGGSQPQHF. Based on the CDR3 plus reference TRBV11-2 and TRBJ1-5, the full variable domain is EAGVAQSPRYKIIEKRQSVAFWCNPISGHATLYWYQQILGQGPKLLIQFQNNGVVDDSQLPKDRFSAERLKGVDSTLKIQPAKLEDSAVYLCASSLGGSQPQHFGDGTRLSIL.

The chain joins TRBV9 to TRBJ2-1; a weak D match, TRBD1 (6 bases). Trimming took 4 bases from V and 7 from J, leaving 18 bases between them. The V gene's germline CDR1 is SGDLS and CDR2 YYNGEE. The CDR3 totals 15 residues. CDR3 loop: CASSPGQFSKNEQFF. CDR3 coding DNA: TGTGCCAGCAGCCCGGGACAATTTAGTAAAAATGAGCAGTTCTTC.

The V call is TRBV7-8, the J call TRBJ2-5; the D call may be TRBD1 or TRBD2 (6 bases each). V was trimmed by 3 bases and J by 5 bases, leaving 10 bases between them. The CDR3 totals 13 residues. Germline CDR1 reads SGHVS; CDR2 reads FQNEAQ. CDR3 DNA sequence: TGTGCCAGCAGCTTTGGGGGGCGGGAGACCCAGTACTTC. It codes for CASSFGGRETQYF. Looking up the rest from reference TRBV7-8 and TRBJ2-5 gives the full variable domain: GAGVSQSPRYKVAKRGQDVALRCDPISGHVSLFWYQQALGQGPEFLTYFQNEAQLDKSGLPSDRFFAERPEGSVSTLKIQRTQQEDSAVYLCASSFGGRETQYFGPGTRLLVL.

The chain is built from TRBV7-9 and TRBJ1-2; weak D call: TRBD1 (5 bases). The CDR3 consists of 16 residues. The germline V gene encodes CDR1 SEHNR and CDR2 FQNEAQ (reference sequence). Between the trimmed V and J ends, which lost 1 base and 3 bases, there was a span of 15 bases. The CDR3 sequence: CASSLGIGTRHYGYTF. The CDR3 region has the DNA TGTGCCAGCAGCTTAGGGATAGGGACCCGCCACTATGGCTACACCTTC.

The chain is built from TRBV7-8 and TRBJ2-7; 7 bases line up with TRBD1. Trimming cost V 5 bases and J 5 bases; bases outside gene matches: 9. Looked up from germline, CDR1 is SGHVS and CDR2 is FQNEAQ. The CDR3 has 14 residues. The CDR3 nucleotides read TGTGCCAGCAGCCACGGACAGGCCGACCACGAGCAGTACTTC. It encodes CASSHGQADHEQYF.

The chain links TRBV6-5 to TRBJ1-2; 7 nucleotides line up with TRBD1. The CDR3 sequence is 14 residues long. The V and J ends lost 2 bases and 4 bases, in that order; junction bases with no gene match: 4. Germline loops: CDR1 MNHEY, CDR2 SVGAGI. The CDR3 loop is CASSYGQGVYGYTF. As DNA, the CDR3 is TGTGCCAGCAGTTACGGCCAGGGGGTCTATGGCTACACCTTC.